Following are 22 T cell receptor beta chains from one sample sequenced in a study of cytotoxic CD8 clonotypes in ibrutinib-treated CLL. TCRdb keeps only in-frame clones here, not all; method: immunoSEQ multiplex PCR. The table shows 110,000 to 150,000 clones, with around 76% occurring only once. The sequencing here drew on PBMCs, taken after 24 months of ibrutinib treatment. These receptors all stem from a human donor with chronic lymphocytic leukemia.

The V gene is TRBV7-2, the J gene TRBJ1-2, with D maybe TRBD1 (6 bases). The CDR3 spans 14 residues. In germline, CDR1 is SGHTA, CDR2 FQGNSA. V shed 5 bases and J shed 2 bases, with 12 bases lying between them. The CDR3 DNA reads TGTGCCAGCAGCGCCAAACAGGGAAACTATGGCTACACCTTC. Residues: CASSAKQGNYGYTF.

In regard to this clone: The junction departs from germline at one end; a sequencing error may be responsible. The CDR3 loop is CASSPRDGGFNEQFF. In nucleotides, the CDR3 is TGTGCCAGCTCCCCACGAGATGGGGGGTTCAATGAGCAGTTCTTC. V gene TRBV18 combines with J gene TRBJ2-1, with D possibly matching TRBD2 (6 bases). Germline CDR1 and CDR2: KGHSH and LQKENI. The CDR3 has 15 residues.

The chain couples TRBV28 to TRBJ2-2, with a possible D match to TRBD2 (6 bases). V lost 7 bases and J 6 bases, leaving 18 bases between the germline ends. Germline V gene sequence: CDR1 MDHEN, CDR2 SYDVKM. The CDR3 consists of 15 residues. CDR3 protein: CASTPMKGGSGELFF. The CDR3 nucleotides read TGTGCCAGCACCCCAATGAAGGGAGGTTCCGGGGAGCTGTTTTTT.

This chain links TRBV7-9 with TRBJ1-5; D is uncertain. CDR3 size: 13 residues. Germline CDR1 and CDR2: SEHNR and FQNEAQ (reference sequence). Trimming pared 1 base from V and 4 bases from J, leaving 5 bases between. CDR3 DNA: TGTGCCAGCAGCTTAGTAGCAAATCAGCCCCAGCATTTT. It specifies CASSLVANQPQHF. The full variable domain, rest sourced from reference TRBV7-9 and TRBJ1-5, is DTGVSQNPRHKITKRGQNVTFRCDPISEHNRLYWYRQTLGQGPEFLTYFQNEAQLEKSRLLSDRFSAERPKGSFSTLEIQRTEQGDSAMYLCASSLVANQPQHFGDGTRLSIL.

The chain combines TRBV21-1 with TRBJ2-5; the D call of TRBD1 is as the table states it, not checked on the DNA. TRBV21-1 is described as a pseudogene. The CDR3 consists of 15 residues. DNA for the CDR3: TGCGCCCCCTCAGACAGGGGGCTGGGCCAAGAGACCCAGTACTTC. Encoded protein: CAPSDRGLGQETQYF.

The chain employs TRBV21-1 and TRBJ2-3; the table's D gene call, TRBD1, was not cross checked with the DNA. TRBV21-1 is a pseudogene locus. CDR3 size: 17 residues. The CDR3 sequence: CASSTRDRASPTDTQYF. The CDR3 nucleotides read TGTGCCAGCAGCACCCGGGACAGGGCATCCCCCACAGATACGCAGTATTTT.

The chain has TRBV18 and TRBJ2-7, with 9 bases aligning to TRBD2. CDR1 KGHSH and CDR2 LQKENI come from the germline V gene. The V gene end was trimmed by 3 bases and the J gene end by 4 bases; junction bases not matched to a gene: 7. This CDR3 is 15 amino acids long. This CDR3 reads CASSPFSGRGYEQYF. CDR3 coding DNA: TGTGCCAGCTCACCCTTTAGCGGGAGAGGGTACGAGCAGTACTTC.

The chain carries TRBV21-1 and TRBJ1-3. TRBV21-1 is flagged as a pseudogene. This CDR3 spans 13 amino acids. The CDR3 nucleotides read TGTGCCAAACGAACGGGGCTCCGGGCCACCATATATTTT. Encoded protein: CAKRTGLRATIYF.

Concerning this clone: This sample also contains other DNA sequences that code for the same CDR3. The genes are TRBV7-2 and TRBJ2-3; 7 bases fit TRBD2. There are 13 residues in the CDR3. Germline V lookup: CDR1 SGHTA, CDR2 FQGNSA. Trimming removed 2 bases from V and 6 bases from J; junction bases left unmatched: 2. The chain's CDR3 is CASSLQGGDTQYF. The CDR3 DNA sequence: TGTGCCAGCAGCTTACAGGGAGGGGATACGCAGTATTTT.

V is TRBV6-6 and J is TRBJ2-1, with D possibly matching TRBD1 (5 bases). Trimming stripped 3 bases from V and 12 bases from J, with 12 bases between. The CDR3 loop spans 12 amino acids. CDR1 is MNHNY and CDR2 is SVGAGI in the germline V gene (reference sequence). The CDR3: CASSYVGQGQFF. The CDR3, as DNA: TGTGCCAGCAGTTATGTGGGGCAGGGGCAGTTCTTC.

The rearrangement joins TRBV9 to TRBJ2-7, with 8 nucleotides matching TRBD1. This CDR3 contains 13 residues. The J segment lost 6 bases and the V segment lost 0 bases, leaving 2 bases of the junction unmatched. Germline V CDR1 and CDR2: SGDLS, YYNGEE. The CDR3 loop is CASSVGTGGEQYF. The CDR3 region has the DNA TGTGCCAGCAGCGTAGGAACAGGGGGCGAGCAGTACTTC.

The genes are TRBV5-1 and TRBJ1-6; D gene ambiguous. The CDR3 is made up of 17 amino acids. V gave up 3 bases and J gave up 1 base, with 14 bases separating them. Per the germline V gene, CDR1 is SGHRS and CDR2 is YFSETQ. CDR3 coding DNA: TGCGCCAGCAGCTCCCCGGAGGACGCATCCTATAATTCACCCCTCCACTTT. The encoded protein is CASSSPEDASYNSPLHF. The full variable domain, rest sourced from reference TRBV5-1 and TRBJ1-6, is KAGVTQTPRYLIKTRGQQVTLSCSPISGHRSVSWYQQTPGQGLQFLFEYFSETQRNKGNFPGRFSGRQFSNSRSEMNVSTLELGDSALYLCASSSPEDASYNSPLHFGNGTRLTVT.

The rearrangement joins TRBV5-1 to TRBJ1-1; D perhaps matches TRBD1 (6 bases). Between the trimmed V and J ends, which lost 1 base and 5 bases, there was a span of 15 bases. CDR1 is SGHRS and CDR2 is YFSETQ in the germline V gene. The CDR3 is made up of 15 amino acids. The CDR3 loop reads CASSLYPGAGTEAFF. CDR3 in DNA: TGCGCCAGCAGCTTGTATCCAGGGGCAGGGACTGAAGCTTTCTTT.

This clone has just a few counts. The rearrangement links TRBV19 to TRBJ2-6, with D uncertain. V shed 3 bases and J shed 4 bases, with 4 bases lying between them. The germline CDR1 and CDR2 sequences are LNHDA and SQIVND (reference sequence). This CDR3 has 13 amino acids. In nucleotides, the CDR3 is TGTGCCAGTAGTATCTCAGGGGCCAACGTCCTGACTTTC. Its protein product is CASSISGANVLTF. The full variable domain, in which reference TRBV19 and TRBJ2-6 provide the parts outside the CDR3, is DGGITQSPKYLFRKEGQNVTLSCEQNLNHDAMYWYRQDPGQGLRLIYYSQIVNDFQKGDIAEGYSVSREKKESFPLTVTSAQKNPTAFYLCASSISGANVLTFGAGSRLTVL.

The chain couples TRBV5-1 to TRBJ2-3; TRBD2 matches at 10 bases. The germline CDR1 and CDR2 sequences are SGHRS and YFSETQ. CDR3 size: 15 residues. The J segment lost 8 bases and the V segment lost 5 bases, leaving 11 bases of the junction unmatched. The DNA of the CDR3 is TGCGCCAGCAGGACCGGGACTAGCGATTTGGGTACGCAGTATTTT. This sequence encodes CASRTGTSDLGTQYF.

V gene TRBV30 combines with J gene TRBJ2-1, with TRBD2 matching 7 bases. Trimming took 0 bases from V and 2 from J; bases not matched to a gene: 7. There are 16 residues in the CDR3. CDR1 is GTSNPN and CDR2 is SVGIG in the germline V gene (reference sequence). For the CDR3, the DNA is TGTGCCTGGAGTGTACAGTTGGCGGGGGCCTACAATGAGCAGTTCTTC. This codes for CAWSVQLAGAYNEQFF.

The rearrangement uses TRBV19 and TRBJ1-6, with 11 bases fitting TRBD1. The length of the CDR3 is 16 residues. Per germline, CDR1 LNHDA and CDR2 SQIVND (reference sequence). With V trimmed by 6 bases and J by 9 bases, 10 bases remained unmatched. The CDR3 coding sequence is TGTGCCAGTAGCCAACCCACCGGGACAGGGGGTTCACCCCTCCACTTT. This codes for CASSQPTGTGGSPLHF.

The V call is TRBV2, the J call TRBJ2-7; 7 nucleotides agree with TRBD2. The CDR3 covers 14 residues. The germline gives CDR1 SNHLY, CDR2 FYNNEI. The ends lost 7 bases at V and 0 bases at J; junction bases unmatched: 6. This chain's CDR3 is CASMGGRPSYEQYF. The CDR3 DNA is TGTGCCAGCATGGGAGGGCGGCCCTCCTACGAGCAGTACTTC.

The rearrangement joins TRBV19 to TRBJ2-1; TRBD2 might be the D (7 bases). The V gene lost 6 bases and the J gene lost 0 bases, with 21 bases spanning the gap. This CDR3 comprises 18 residues. Germline V gene data show CDR1 as LNHDA and CDR2 as SQIVND (reference sequence). The CDR3, as DNA: TGTGCCAGTAGCTCATGGGGGGGCGGCAGGAGCTCCTACAATGAGCAGTTCTTC. Its protein is CASSSWGGGRSSYNEQFF.

This chain joins TRBV18 and TRBJ2-7; 10 positions agree with TRBD1. The CDR3 runs 17 residues. V was clipped by 1 base and J by 11 bases; unmatched bases: 17. Germline V gene sequence: CDR1 KGHSH, CDR2 LQKENI. The DNA of the CDR3 is TGTGCCAGCTCACCACAGGGCGGGGGACAGGGGTTAATGAAGGAGTACTTC. Its translation: CASSPQGGGQGLMKEYF.

This clone is a singleton in its sample. The rearrangement joins TRBV11-3 to TRBJ2-2; D remains unclear. V lost 5 bases and J 6 bases, leaving 16 bases between the germline ends. The CDR3 length is 15 residues. The V gene's germline CDR1 is SGHNT and CDR2 YENEEA. The CDR3: CASSKSAGAAGELFF. In DNA, the CDR3 is TGTGCCAGCAGCAAAAGCGCAGGAGCCGCCGGGGAGCTGTTTTTT. Based on the CDR3 plus reference TRBV11-3 and TRBJ2-2, the full variable domain is EAGVVQSPRYKIIEKKQPVAFWCNPISGHNTLYWYLQNLGQGPELLIRYENEEAVDDSQLPKDRFSAERLKGVDSTLKIQPAELGDSAVYLCASSKSAGAAGELFFGEGSRLTVL.

V gene TRBV19 combines with J gene TRBJ1-5, with 7 nucleotides matching TRBD1. This CDR3 has 16 amino acids. Trimming at V came to 4 bases and at J to 1 base, leaving 7 bases not matched to a gene. CDR1 is LNHDA, CDR2 SQIVND, per germline (reference sequence). The CDR3 is CASSTTGVGSNQPQHF. The CDR3 DNA is TGTGCCAGTAGTACCACAGGGGTTGGGAGCAATCAGCCCCAGCATTTT.